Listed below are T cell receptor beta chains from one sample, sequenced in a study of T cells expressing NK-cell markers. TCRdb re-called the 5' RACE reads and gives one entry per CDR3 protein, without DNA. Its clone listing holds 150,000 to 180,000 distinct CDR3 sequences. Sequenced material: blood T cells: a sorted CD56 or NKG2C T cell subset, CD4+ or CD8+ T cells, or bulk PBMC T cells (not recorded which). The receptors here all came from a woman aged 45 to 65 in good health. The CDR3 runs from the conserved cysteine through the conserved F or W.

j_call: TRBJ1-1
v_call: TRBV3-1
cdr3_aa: CASSQDPGEGTEAFF

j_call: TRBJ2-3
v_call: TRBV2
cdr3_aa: CASTTRDRGLDTQYF

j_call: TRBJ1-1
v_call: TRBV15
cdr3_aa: CATSRDRGGSLAFF

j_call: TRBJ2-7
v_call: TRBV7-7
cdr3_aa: CASSHSRGDYEQYF

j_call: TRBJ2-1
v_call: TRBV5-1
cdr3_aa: CASSLQQGPYNEQFF

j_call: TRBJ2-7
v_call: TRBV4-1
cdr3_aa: CASSQELAGGPGYEQYF

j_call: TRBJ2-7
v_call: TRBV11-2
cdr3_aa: CASSLPALTYEQYF

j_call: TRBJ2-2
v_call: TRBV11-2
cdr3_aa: CASSFLDAGGYTGELFF

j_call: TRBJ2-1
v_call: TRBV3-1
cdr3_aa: CASSPRASPYNEQFF

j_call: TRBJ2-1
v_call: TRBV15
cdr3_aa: CATSSLEGQGSYEQFF

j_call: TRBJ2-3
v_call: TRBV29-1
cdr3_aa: CSSAGIPPYTDTQYF

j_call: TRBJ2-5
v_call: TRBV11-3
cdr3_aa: CASSPQEVTQYF

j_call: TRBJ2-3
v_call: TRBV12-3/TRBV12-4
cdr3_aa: CASSSTPGLAGEDDTQYF

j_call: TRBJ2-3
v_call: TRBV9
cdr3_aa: CASSVSPSSPDTQYF

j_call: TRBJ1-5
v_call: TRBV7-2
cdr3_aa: CASSPREGTYQPQHF

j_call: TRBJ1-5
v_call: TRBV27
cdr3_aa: CASSLSGTQVNQPQHF

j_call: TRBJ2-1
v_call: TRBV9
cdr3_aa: CASSARTSGIHVNEQFF

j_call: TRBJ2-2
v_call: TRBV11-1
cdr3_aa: CASSSAASNTGELFF

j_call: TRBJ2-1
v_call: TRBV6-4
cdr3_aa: CASSVGLAPSYNEQFF

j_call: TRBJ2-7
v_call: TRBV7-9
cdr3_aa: CASSVGVSYEQYF

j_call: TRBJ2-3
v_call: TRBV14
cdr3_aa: CASSQERDETDTQYF

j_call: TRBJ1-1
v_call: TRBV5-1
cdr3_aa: CASRFNTEAFF

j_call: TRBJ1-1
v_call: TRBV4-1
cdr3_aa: CASSQVVTGMNTEAFF